This entry lists 13 T cell receptor beta chains sequenced from one sample in a study of a mutant IDH1 vaccine in newly diagnosed glioma. The antigens of these receptors remain unknown. Time point of the sample: week 47, end of study. Every single dose of the vaccine, 300 ug of mutant IDH1 20-mer peptide, came with topical imiquimod. Sequenced by immunoSEQ multiplex PCR; TCRdb stores in-frame clones only, minus some. The profile shows tens of thousands of clones, roughly four fifths of them singletons. This sample comprised PBMCs, obtained from a glioma patient whose treatment included an IDH1 peptide vaccine. Receptor source: a woman aged 45-65 years with glioma.

The chain uses TRBV30 and TRBJ2-7; D ambiguous. The CDR3 loop spans 11 amino acids. Germline V gene sequence: CDR1 GTSNPN, CDR2 SVGIG (reference sequence). Deletions cut 3 bases from V and 3 bases from J, with 6 bases between. The CDR3: CAWRANYEQYF. The CDR3 coding sequence is TGTGCCTGGAGGGCTAACTACGAGCAGTACTTC.

This sequence joins TRBV30 and TRBJ1-1, with 8 nucleotides matching TRBD1. With V trimmed by 2 bases and J by 4 bases, 6 bases remained unmatched. The V gene's germline CDR1 is GTSNPN and CDR2 SVGIG (reference sequence). The CDR3 totals 14 residues. Written as DNA, the CDR3 is TGTGCCTGGAGTTCCGACAGGGGAGGCACTGAAGCTTTCTTT. It is translated as CAWSSDRGGTEAFF.

This clone was seen just once. V and J are TRBV18 and TRBJ1-1; 8 positions agree with TRBD1. The CDR3 totals 14 residues. The V and J ends lost 2 bases and 8 bases, in that order; junction bases with no gene match: 7. In germline, CDR1 is KGHSH, CDR2 LQKENI. The CDR3 region is CASSPLDRVEEAFF. The CDR3 nucleotides read TGTGCCAGCTCACCATTGGACAGGGTGGAAGAAGCTTTCTTT.

The V and J genes are TRBV11-2 and TRBJ1-6, with unresolved D. Trimming took 0 bases from V and 8 from J, leaving 14 bases between them. Germline CDR1 SGHAT, CDR2 FQNNGV. This CDR3 is 16 amino acids long. Here the CDR3 reads CASSLDLGRDYSPLHF. DNA of the CDR3: TGTGCCAGCAGCTTAGATCTGGGCAGAGACTATTCACCCCTCCACTTT.

The chain couples TRBV5-8 to TRBJ1-1; 8 bases agree with TRBD1. The CDR3 totals 15 residues. CDR1 and CDR2 from the germline V gene are SGHTS and YDEGEE. The V gene end was trimmed by 0 bases and the J gene end by 4 bases; junction bases not matched to a gene: 5. CDR3: CASSLAGTGLTEAFF. The CDR3 bases are TGTGCCAGCAGCTTGGCCGGGACAGGTCTCACTGAAGCTTTCTTT.

CDR3 bases: TGTGCCACCACCAACCTTGGGGCCACAGATACGCAGTATTTT. It yields the protein CATTNLGATDTQYF. V is TRBV6-1 and J is TRBJ2-3; the D gene is possibly TRBD1 (5 bases). CDR1 and CDR2 (germline): MNHNS, SASEGT. CDR3 length: 14 amino acids. Between the trimmed V and J ends, which lost 10 bases and 2 bases, there was a span of 16 bases.

The chain couples TRBV5-1 to TRBJ2-3, with 10 bases that match TRBD2. The germline gives CDR1 SGHRS, CDR2 YFSETQ. V lost 4 bases and J lost 4; bases outside the gene matches: 12. This CDR3 region has 17 residues. This CDR3 is CASSITSAGGPADTQYF. CDR3 DNA sequence: TGCGCCAGCAGCATCACGTCAGCGGGGGGGCCCGCAGATACGCAGTATTTT.

The chain has TRBV6-4 and TRBJ2-7; no reliable D call. The germline V and J ends were trimmed by 0 bases and 7 bases, with 10 bases remaining between them. CDR1 and CDR2 (germline): MRHNA, SNTAGT. The CDR3 extends over 13 amino acids. The CDR3, as DNA: TGTGCCAGCAGTGACTCTCGGGCAAGTGAGCAGTACTTC. Translated: CASSDSRASEQYF.

The J gene is TRBJ1-2, the V gene TRBV29-1; D gene ambiguous. V was shortened by 4 bases and J by 4 bases, with 4 bases between the two germline ends. Germline lookup yields CDR1 SQVTM and CDR2 ANQGSEA. The CDR3 loop spans 10 amino acids. Written as DNA, the CDR3 is TGCAGCGTTGTGAGCTATGGCTACACCTTC. It yields the protein CSVVSYGYTF.

This sequence joins TRBV27 and TRBJ2-7; 9 bases align to TRBD1. CDR1 and CDR2 from the germline V gene are MNHEY and SMNVEV (reference sequence). The V and J ends lost 4 bases and 4 bases, in that order; junction bases with no gene match: 11. The CDR3 is 16 amino acids. The CDR3 coding sequence is TGTGCCAGCAGTTACAAAAGGTTAGGACAGGGGTACGAGCAGTACTTC. This codes for CASSYKRLGQGYEQYF.

The V and J genes are TRBV5-1 and TRBJ1-2; the match to TRBD1 covers 9 bases. The V gene's germline CDR1 is SGHRS and CDR2 YFSETQ. The V segment lost 0 bases and the J segment 2 bases; nucleotides outside the gene matches: 2. The CDR3 runs to 15 residues. Here the CDR3 reads CASSLVTGGNYGYTF. In nucleotides, the CDR3 is TGCGCCAGCAGCTTGGTGACAGGGGGAAACTATGGCTACACCTTC. The full variable domain, in which reference TRBV5-1 and TRBJ1-2 provide the parts outside the CDR3, is KAGVTQTPRYLIKTRGQQVTLSCSPISGHRSVSWYQQTPGQGLQFLFEYFSETQRNKGNFPGRFSGRQFSNSRSEMNVSTLELGDSALYLCASSLVTGGNYGYTFGSGTRLTVV.

This rearrangement joins TRBV5-1 to TRBJ2-7; 8 nucleotides line up with TRBD1. The CDR3 length is 14 residues. V was clipped by 0 bases and J by 6 bases; unmatched bases: 5. Germline assignment: CDR1 SGHRS and CDR2 YFSETQ. CDR3 in DNA: TGCGCCAGCAGCTTGGAACAGGGGGAGATCGAGCAGTACTTC. Amino acid sequence: CASSLEQGEIEQYF.

The rearrangement links TRBV4-1 to TRBJ1-6; 7 bases are a match to TRBD1. Germline V CDR1 and CDR2: MGHRA, YSYEKL. Losses at the gene ends were 1 base for V and 6 bases for J; bases not matched to a gene: 6. The CDR3 has 16 residues. The CDR3 sequence is CASSQVAQGFNSPLHF. In DNA, the CDR3 is TGCGCCAGCAGCCAAGTAGCACAGGGGTTTAATTCACCCCTCCACTTT.